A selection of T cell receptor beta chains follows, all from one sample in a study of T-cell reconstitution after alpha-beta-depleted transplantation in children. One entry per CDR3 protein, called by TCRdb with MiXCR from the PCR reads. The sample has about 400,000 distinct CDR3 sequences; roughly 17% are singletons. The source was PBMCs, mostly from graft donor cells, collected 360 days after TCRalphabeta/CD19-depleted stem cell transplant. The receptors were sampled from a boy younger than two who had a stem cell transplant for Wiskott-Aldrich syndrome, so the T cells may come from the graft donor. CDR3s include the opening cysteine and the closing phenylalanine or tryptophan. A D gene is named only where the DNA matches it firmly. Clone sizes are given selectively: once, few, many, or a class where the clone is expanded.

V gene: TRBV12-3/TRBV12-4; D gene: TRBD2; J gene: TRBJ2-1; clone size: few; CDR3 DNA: TGTGCCAGCAGGGGGCTAGCGGGATGGGACAATGAGCAGTTCTTC; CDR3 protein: CASRGLAGWDNEQFF
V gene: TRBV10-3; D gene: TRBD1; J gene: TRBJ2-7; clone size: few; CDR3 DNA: TGTGCCATCAGAACAGGGGATACCTACGAGCAGTACTTC; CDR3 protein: CAIRTGDTYEQYF
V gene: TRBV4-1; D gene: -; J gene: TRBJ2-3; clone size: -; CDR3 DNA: TGCGCCAGCAGCCCTGCCCGCGATCTCACAGATACGCAGTATTTT; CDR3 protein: CASSPARDLTDTQYF
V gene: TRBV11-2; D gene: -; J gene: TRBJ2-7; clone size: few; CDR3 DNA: TGTGCCAGCAGCTTTATGACCAATAACGGTTACGAGCAGTACTTC; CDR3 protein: CASSFMTNNGYEQYF
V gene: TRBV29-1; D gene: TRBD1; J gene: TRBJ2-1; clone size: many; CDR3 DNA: TGCAGCGGGAAAGGGACAGGTCGATCCTACAATGAGCAGTTCTTC; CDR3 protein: CSGKGTGRSYNEQFF
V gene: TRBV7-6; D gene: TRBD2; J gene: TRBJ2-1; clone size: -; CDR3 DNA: TGTGCCAGCAGCTTAGTCGGCGGGGGGAAACAGTTCTTC; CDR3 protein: CASSLVGGGKQFF
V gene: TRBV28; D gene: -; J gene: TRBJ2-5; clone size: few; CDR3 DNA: TGTGCCAGCAGTTTATCCTACGGAGAAGAGACCCAGTACTTC; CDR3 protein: CASSLSYGEETQYF
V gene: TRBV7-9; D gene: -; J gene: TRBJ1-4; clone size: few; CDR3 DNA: TGTGCCAGCAGCTTACGTACAACTAATGAAAAACTGTTTTTT; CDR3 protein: CASSLRTTNEKLFF
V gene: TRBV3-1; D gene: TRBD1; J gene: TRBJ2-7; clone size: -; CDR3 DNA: TGTGCCAGCAGCCAAGATAACAGGGGCGAGCAGTACTTC; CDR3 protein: CASSQDNRGEQYF
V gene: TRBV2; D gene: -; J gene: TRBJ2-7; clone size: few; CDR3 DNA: TGTGCCAGCAGTGGAGGTCCAGGGGCTAACGAGCAGTACTTC; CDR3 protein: CASSGGPGANEQYF
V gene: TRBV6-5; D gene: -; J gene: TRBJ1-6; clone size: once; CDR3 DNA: TGTGCCAGCAGTTACGGGAAATCGGGGCACTCGGCCCTCCACTTT; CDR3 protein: CASSYGKSGHSALHF
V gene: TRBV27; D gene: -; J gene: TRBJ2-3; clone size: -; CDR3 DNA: TGTGCCAGCAGTTTCCGGGTAGCTGTAGATACGCAGTATTTT; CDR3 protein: CASSFRVAVDTQYF
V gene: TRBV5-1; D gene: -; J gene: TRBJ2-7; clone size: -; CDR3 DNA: TGCGCCAGCAGAGCTGGGGAGTACGAGCAGTACTTC; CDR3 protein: CASRAGEYEQYF
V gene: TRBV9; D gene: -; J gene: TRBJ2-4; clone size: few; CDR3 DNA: TGTGCCAGCAGCGTAGATAGTATGGGCGGCGAAAGCGCCAAAAACATTCAGTACTTC; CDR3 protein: CASSVDSMGGESAKNIQYF
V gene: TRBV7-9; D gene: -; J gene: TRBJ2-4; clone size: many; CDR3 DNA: TGTGCCAGCAGCCCTGGAGAAGGCCCGGATACAGACATTCAGTACTTC; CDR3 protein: CASSPGEGPDTDIQYF
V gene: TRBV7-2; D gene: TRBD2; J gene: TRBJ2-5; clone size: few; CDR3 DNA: TGTGCCAGCAGCTTAGAATCTAGCGGGAGTGCCCAGTACTTC; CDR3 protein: CASSLESSGSAQYF
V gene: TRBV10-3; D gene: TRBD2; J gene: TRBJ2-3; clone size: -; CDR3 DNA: TGTGCCACCGTGAGCGGGAGTTACGGAGATACGCAGTATTTT; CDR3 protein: CATVSGSYGDTQYF
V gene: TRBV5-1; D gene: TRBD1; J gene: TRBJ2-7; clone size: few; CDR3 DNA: TGCGCCAGCAGCTTGGCCCCTGACAGGGTATTATACGAGCAGTACTTC; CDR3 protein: CASSLAPDRVLYEQYF
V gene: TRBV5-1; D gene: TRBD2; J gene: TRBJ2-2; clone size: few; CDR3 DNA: TGCGCCAGCAGACGGGAGGGAGGCACCGGGGAGCTGTTTTTT; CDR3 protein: CASRREGGTGELFF
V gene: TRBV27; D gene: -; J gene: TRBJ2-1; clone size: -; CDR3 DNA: TGTGCCAGCATTCGAAACCCGGGAGAGCAGTTCTTC; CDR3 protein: CASIRNPGEQFF
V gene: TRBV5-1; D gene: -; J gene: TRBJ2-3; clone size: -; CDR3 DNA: TGCGCCAGCAGCCTTCATTCTACAGAGAGCACAGATACGCAGTATTTT; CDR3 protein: CASSLHSTESTDTQYF
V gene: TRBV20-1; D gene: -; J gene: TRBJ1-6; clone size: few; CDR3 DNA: TGCAGTGCAAGGACACCGGGAAGAGCGAGTTCACCCCTCCACTTT; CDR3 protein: CSARTPGRASSPLHF
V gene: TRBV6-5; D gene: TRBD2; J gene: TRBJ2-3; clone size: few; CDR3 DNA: TGTGCCAGCAGTTACTCGAAGCCGCTCGGACTAGATGGTACGCAGTATTTT; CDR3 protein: CASSYSKPLGLDGTQYF
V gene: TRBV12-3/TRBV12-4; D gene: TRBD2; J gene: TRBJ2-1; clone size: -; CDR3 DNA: TGTGCCAGCAGTTTAGGGCGGGGGATCACCTACAATGAGCAGTTCTTC; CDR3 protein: CASSLGRGITYNEQFF
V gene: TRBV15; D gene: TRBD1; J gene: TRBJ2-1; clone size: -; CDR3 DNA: TGTGCCACCAGCAGCCATATGGGACAGGGGAGAAGTGAGCAGTTCTTC; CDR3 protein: CATSSHMGQGRSEQFF
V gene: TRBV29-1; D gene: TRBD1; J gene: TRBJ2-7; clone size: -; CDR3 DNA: TGCAGCGTCGAGGGACAGGGACCCTACGAGCAGTACTTC; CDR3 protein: CSVEGQGPYEQYF
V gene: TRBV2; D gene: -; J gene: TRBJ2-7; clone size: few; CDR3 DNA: TGTGCCAGCAGTCCCATCGTAGCGAACTACGAGCAGTACTTC; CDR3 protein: CASSPIVANYEQYF
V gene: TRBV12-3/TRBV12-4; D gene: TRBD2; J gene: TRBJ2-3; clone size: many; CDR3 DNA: TGTGCCAGCAGGGAGACTAGCTGGGATACGCAGTATTTT; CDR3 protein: CASRETSWDTQYF
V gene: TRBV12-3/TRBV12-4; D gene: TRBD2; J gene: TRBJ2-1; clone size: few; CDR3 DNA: TGTGCCAGCAGTCATAGCGGGAGGGCACCCTACAATGAGCAGTTCTTC; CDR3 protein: CASSHSGRAPYNEQFF
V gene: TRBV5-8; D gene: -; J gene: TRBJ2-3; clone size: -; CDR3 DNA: TGTGCCAGCAACCGACAGGGCACAGATACGCAGTATTTT; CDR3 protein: CASNRQGTDTQYF
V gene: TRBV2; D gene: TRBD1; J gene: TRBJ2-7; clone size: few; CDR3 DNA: TGTGCCACAAGTCCTGGGACAGGGCCTTACGAGCAGTACTTC; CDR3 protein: CATSPGTGPYEQYF
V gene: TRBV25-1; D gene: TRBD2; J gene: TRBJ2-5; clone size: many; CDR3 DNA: TGTGCCAGCAGGCCTCCGGGACTAGCGGGAGGGGATGCGGAGACCCAGTACTTC; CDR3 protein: CASRPPGLAGGDAETQYF
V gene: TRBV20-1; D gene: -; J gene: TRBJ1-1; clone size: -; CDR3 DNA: TGCAGTGCTAGTAGAACTGAAGCTTTCTTT; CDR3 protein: CSASRTEAFF
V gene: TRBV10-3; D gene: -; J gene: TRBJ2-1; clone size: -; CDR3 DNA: TGTGCCATCAAGGCTAGCCGTGACAATGAGCAGTTCTTC; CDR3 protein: CAIKASRDNEQFF
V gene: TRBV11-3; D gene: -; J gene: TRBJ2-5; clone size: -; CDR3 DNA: TGTGCCAGCAGCTTCCACTCGACAGATCAAGAGACCCAGTACTTC; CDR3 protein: CASSFHSTDQETQYF
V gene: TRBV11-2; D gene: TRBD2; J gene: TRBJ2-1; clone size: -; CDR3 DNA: TGTGCCAGCAGCTCCGGACTAGCGGGAGGGTTAGATGAGCAGTTCTTC; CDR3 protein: CASSSGLAGGLDEQFF
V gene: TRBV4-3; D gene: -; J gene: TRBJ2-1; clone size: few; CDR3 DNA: TGCGCCAGCAGCCAAGTGTTAGCGGTATACAATGAGCAGTTCTTC; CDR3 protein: CASSQVLAVYNEQFF
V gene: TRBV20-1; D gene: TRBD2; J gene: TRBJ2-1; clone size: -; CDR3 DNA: TGCAGTGCTAGCTCCTGGCGGGAGGCCTCTAACAATGAGCAGTTCTTC; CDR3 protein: CSASSWREASNNEQFF
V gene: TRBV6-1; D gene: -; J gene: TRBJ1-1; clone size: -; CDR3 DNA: TGTGCCAGCAGTGCGCTGGGACGGATGAACACTGAAGCTTTCTTT; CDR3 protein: CASSALGRMNTEAFF
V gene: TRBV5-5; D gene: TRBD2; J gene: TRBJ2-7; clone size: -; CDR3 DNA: TGTGCCAGTCAGCGGGAGGCTATGGGGCTCGTCGAGCAGTACTTC; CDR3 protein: CASQREAMGLVEQYF
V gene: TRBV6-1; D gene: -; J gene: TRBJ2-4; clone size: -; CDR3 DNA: TGTGCCAGCAGGGACTTGCACTTAGCCAAAAACATTCAGTACTTC; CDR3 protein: CASRDLHLAKNIQYF
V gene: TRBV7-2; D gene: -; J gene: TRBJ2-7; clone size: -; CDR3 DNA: TGTGCCAGCAGCTTAGTGCAGTGGAGCTCCTACGAGCAGTACTTC; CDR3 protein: CASSLVQWSSYEQYF
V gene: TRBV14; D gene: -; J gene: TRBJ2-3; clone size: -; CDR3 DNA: TGTGCCAGCAGCCAAGCCCTTCGTCCCTACCGCACAGATACGCAGTATTTT; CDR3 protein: CASSQALRPYRTDTQYF
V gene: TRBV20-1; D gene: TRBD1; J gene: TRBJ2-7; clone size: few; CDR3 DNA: TGCAGTGCTAGGGGGGGGACAGGGTCCTACGAGCAGTACTTC; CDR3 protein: CSARGGTGSYEQYF
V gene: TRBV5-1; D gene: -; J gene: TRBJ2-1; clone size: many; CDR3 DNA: TGCGCCAGCAGCTTGATTCTAGCTTCCTACAATGAGCAGTTCTTC; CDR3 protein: CASSLILASYNEQFF
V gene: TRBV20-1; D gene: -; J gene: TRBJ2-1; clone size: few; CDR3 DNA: TGCAGTGCTAGCAGGGCGGGCCCACAGTTCTTC; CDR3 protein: CSASRAGPQFF
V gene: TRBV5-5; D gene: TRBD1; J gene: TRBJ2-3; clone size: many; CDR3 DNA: TGTGCCAGCAGCACCGGGACAGGCCGGTATTTT; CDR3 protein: CASSTGTGRYF